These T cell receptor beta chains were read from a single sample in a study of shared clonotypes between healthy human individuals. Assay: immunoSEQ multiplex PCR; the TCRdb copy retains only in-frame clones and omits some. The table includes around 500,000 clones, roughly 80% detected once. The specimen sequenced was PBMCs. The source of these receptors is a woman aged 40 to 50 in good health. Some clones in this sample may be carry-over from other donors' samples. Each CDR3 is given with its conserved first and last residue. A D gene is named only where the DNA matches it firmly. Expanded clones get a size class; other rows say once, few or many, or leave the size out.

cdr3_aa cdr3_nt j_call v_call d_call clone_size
CASSQPGYEKLFF TGTGCCAGCAGCCAACCAGGTTACGAAAAACTGTTTTTT TRBJ1-4 TRBV11-2 - -
CSVEGGSSYNEQFF TGCAGCGTTGAGGGGGGGAGCTCCTACAATGAGCAGTTCTTC TRBJ2-1 TRBV29-1 TRBD2 -
CASSIGFRVRAGTDTQYF TGTGCCAGTAGTATAGGTTTTCGGGTCCGGGCAGGCACAGATACGCAGTATTTT TRBJ2-3 TRBV19 - -
CASRMRAGHRNTEAFF TGTGCCAGTAGGATGAGGGCTGGACATAGGAACACTGAAGCTTTCTTT TRBJ1-1 TRBV19 - -
CATSKHGDSSYNEQFF TGTGCCACCAGCAAGCACGGCGACAGCTCCTACAATGAGCAGTTCTTC TRBJ2-1 TRBV15 - few
CASSEYGGNTIYF TGTGCCAGCAGTGAATACGGTGGAAACACCATATATTTT TRBJ1-3 TRBV2 - -
CASSFEWAAAKNIQYF TGTGCCAGCAGTTTCGAGTGGGCAGCGGCCAAAAACATTCAGTACTTC TRBJ2-4 TRBV27 - -
CASSPGEGRGTDTQYF TGTGCCAGCAGTCCGGGGGAGGGCCGGGGCACAGATACGCAGTATTTT TRBJ2-3 TRBV6-4 TRBD2 -
CASIPSSAGVGYEQYF TGTGCCAGCATCCCCTCCTCAGCGGGAGTCGGATACGAGCAGTACTTC TRBJ2-7 TRBV28 TRBD2 -
CASRNREDTEAFF TGTGCCAGCCGCAATCGGGAGGACACTGAAGCTTTCTTT TRBJ1-1 TRBV7-8 - -
CASSAASNYGYTF TGTGCCAGCAGTGCGGCGTCCAACTATGGCTACACCTTC TRBJ1-2 TRBV6-1 - -
CASSPSSRGWTEAFF TGTGCCAGCAGCCCCTCCTCCAGGGGATGGACTGAAGCTTTCTTT TRBJ1-1 TRBV7-2 - -
CASSPTGEIYQPQHF TGTGCCAGCAGCCCGACAGGGGAAATTTATCAGCCCCAGCATTTT TRBJ1-5 TRBV9 TRBD1 -
CAWGLGLAQETQYF TGTGCCTGGGGGCTTGGACTAGCACAAGAGACCCAGTACTTC TRBJ2-5 TRBV30 TRBD2 -
CASSPITKNTEAFF TGTGCCAGCTCACCAATAACAAAGAACACTGAAGCTTTCTTT TRBJ1-1 TRBV18 - many
CASKDPGLAVYEQYF TGCGCCAGCAAGGACCCGGGACTAGCGGTCTACGAGCAGTACTTC TRBJ2-7 TRBV10-2 TRBD2 once
CASSLLGLAGAGKTGELFF TGTGCCAGCAGCTTACTAGGACTAGCGGGCGCCGGGAAGACCGGGGAGCTGTTTTTT TRBJ2-2 TRBV7-9 TRBD2 -
CASIPRPPYEQYF TGTGCCAGCATCCCTCGGCCCCCCTACGAGCAGTACTTC TRBJ2-7 TRBV6-1 - -
CATSRDSVYGYTF TGTGCCACCAGCAGAGATTCGGTCTATGGCTACACCTTC TRBJ1-2 TRBV15 - -
CASREGTEQFF TGTGCCAGCAGAGAAGGGACGGAGCAGTTCTTC TRBJ2-1 TRBV6-5 - -
CASSLGRTSHNEQFF TGCGCCAGCAGCTTGGGCCGGACTAGCCACAATGAGCAGTTCTTC TRBJ2-1 TRBV5-1 TRBD2 -
CSAGLPGGSPSYNEQFF TGCAGCGCCGGGCTACCAGGAGGGAGCCCCTCCTACAATGAGCAGTTCTTC TRBJ2-1 TRBV29-1 - -
CASAAAAYNEQFF TGTGCCTCGGCGGCAGCAGCCTACAATGAGCAGTTCTTC TRBJ2-1 TRBV30 - -
CASSTGQGTGRQTEAFF TGTGCCAGCAGCACGGGACAGGGGACAGGGAGACAAACTGAAGCTTTCTTT TRBJ1-1 TRBV9 TRBD1 -
CASSPPAGGVQETQYF TGTGCCAGCTCACCACCAGCGGGGGGGGTCCAAGAGACCCAGTACTTC TRBJ2-5 TRBV18 TRBD2 -
CASSLIPGQGHHGYTF TGTGCCAGCAGTCTGATTCCGGGACAGGGGCATCATGGCTACACCTTC TRBJ1-2 TRBV28 TRBD1 -
CASSLVYPSGVYGYTF TGTGCCAGCAGCTTGGTCTACCCCTCGGGAGTCTATGGCTACACCTTC TRBJ1-2 TRBV5-4 - -
CASSSMALLGGNEQFF TGTGCCAGCAGCTCAATGGCCCTGTTGGGGGGCAATGAGCAGTTCTTC TRBJ2-1 TRBV11-2 - -